Shown below are 15 T cell receptor beta chains from a single sample sequenced in a study of beta chain features in type 1 diabetes. Study outcomes and limitations: The study found moderately but significantly shorter TCRB CDR3s in all four CD4+ subsets of Type 1 diabetes patients.

Since all of the isolated RNA was reverse transcribed, expressed TCRB transcripts were what got sequenced. The protocol was immunoSEQ multiplex PCR, while the TCRdb copy is restricted to in-frame clones and leaves out a portion. The table lists some 110,000 clones, over 15% of them singletons, with 2.3% in the top ten. The antigens these receptors bind are not known. The sample was central memory CD4+ T cells from blood. The receptor source for this set is a young man with type 1 diabetes.

This clone was seen many times. The genes are TRBV7-2 and TRBJ2-3; 15 positions agree with TRBD2. The V gene end was trimmed by 0 bases and the J gene end by 3 bases; junction bases not matched to a gene: 4. The germline CDR1 and CDR2 sequences are SGHTA and FQGNSA. There are 18 residues in the CDR3. Here the CDR3 DNA reads TGTGCCAGCAGCTTAGCCCGGACTAGCGGGGGGGAGACAGATACGCAGTATTTT. Translating gives CASSLARTSGGETDTQYF.

This clone was found a few times. The chain carries TRBV10-3 and TRBJ2-2, with 7 bases lining up with TRBD1. The V and J ends lost 2 bases and 6 bases, in that order; junction bases with no gene match: 6. The CDR3 has 15 residues. The germline gives CDR1 ENHRY, CDR2 SYGVKD. DNA of the CDR3: TGTGCCATCAGTGAGCAAGACAGGGCCGCCGGGGAGCTGTTTTTT. Its protein is CAISEQDRAAGELFF.

This clone was observed at least ten times. The chain employs TRBV15 and TRBJ1-4; a possible D gene is TRBD1 (6 bases). The CDR3 is made up of 14 amino acids. Germline CDR1 LNHNV, CDR2 YYDKDF (reference sequence). Trimming pared 3 bases from V and 8 bases from J, leaving 13 bases between. Written as DNA, the CDR3 is TGTGCCACCAGCAGGGACAGCTTTTCCGAAAAACTGTTTTTT. It encodes CATSRDSFSEKLFF.

This clone appeared a few times. The chain couples TRBV18 to TRBJ2-1, with D hard to call. The CDR3 sequence is 15 residues long. V lost 0 bases and J 6 bases, leaving 12 bases between the germline ends. Germline V gene lookup returns CDR1 KGHSH and CDR2 LQKENI. The CDR3 sequence is CASSPPEAVSNEQFF. The CDR3 DNA sequence: TGTGCCAGCTCACCACCCGAGGCGGTCTCCAATGAGCAGTTCTTC.

The chain joins TRBV2 to TRBJ2-7, with 8 bases matching TRBD1. The J segment lost 6 bases and the V segment lost 6 bases, leaving 7 bases of the junction unmatched. CDR1 and CDR2 (germline): SNHLY, FYNNEI. This CDR3 has 13 residues. The CDR3 DNA follows: TGTGCCAGCAGCCCCGACAGGGGTGGCGAGCAGTACTTC. It encodes CASSPDRGGEQYF. Filled out from reference TRBV2 and TRBJ2-7, the complete variable domain reads EPEVTQTPSHQVTQMGQEVILRCVPISNHLYFYWYRQILGQKVEFLVSFYNNEISEKSEIFDDQFSVERPDGSNFTLKIRSTKLEDSAMYFCASSPDRGGEQYFGPGTRLTVT.

There are a few counts of this clone. The genes are TRBV5-6 and TRBJ1-1; TRBD1 matches at 10 bases. The CDR3 runs 15 residues. V shed 4 bases and J 5 bases; nucleotides not matched to a gene: 8. CDR1 SGHDT and CDR2 YYEEEE come from the germline V gene. The CDR3: CASSLGDRGWTEAFF. In DNA form, the CDR3 reads TGTGCCAGCAGCCTCGGGGACAGGGGATGGACTGAAGCTTTCTTT.

There are a few counts of this clone. The chain uses TRBV9 and TRBJ1-1; 7 bases are shared with TRBD1. Trimming removed 2 bases from V and 6 bases from J; junction bases left unmatched: 10. CDR3 length: 15 amino acids. Germline V gene sequence: CDR1 SGDLS, CDR2 YYNGEE. CDR3 protein: CASSVLGGAFAEAFF. For the CDR3, the DNA is TGTGCCAGCAGCGTCCTAGGGGGCGCGTTCGCTGAAGCTTTCTTT.

As to this clone: The sample contains more than one DNA sequence encoding this CDR3. This chain uses TRBV7-2 with TRBJ2-1; perhaps TRBD1 as D (7 bases). This CDR3 is 16 amino acids long. Germline CDR1 and CDR2: SGHTA and FQGNSA. V was shortened by 3 bases and J by 0 bases, with 12 bases between the two germline ends. CDR3 coding DNA: TGTGCCAGCAGCTTGGAGGGGGCGAGCTCCTACAATGAGCAGTTCTTC. Translating gives CASSLEGASSYNEQFF.

The chain links TRBV28 to TRBJ2-3; 8 positions match TRBD1. With V trimmed by 1 base and J by 0 bases, 3 bases remained unmatched. This CDR3 contains 16 residues. Germline V gene data show CDR1 as MDHEN and CDR2 as SYDVKM. As DNA, the CDR3 is TGTGCCAGCAGTTTATCCGGACAGGGTAGCACAGATACGCAGTATTTT. Its protein is CASSLSGQGSTDTQYF. The full variable domain, its missing parts supplied by reference TRBV28 and TRBJ2-3, is DVKVTQSSRYLVKRTGEKVFLECVQDMDHENMFWYRQDPGLGLRLIYFSYDVKMKEKGDIPEGYSVSREKKERFSLILESASTNQTSMYLCASSLSGQGSTDTQYFGPGTRLTVL.

J is TRBJ2-7 and V is TRBV30, with D unclear. Germline assignment: CDR1 GTSNPN and CDR2 SVGIG (reference sequence). V was cut by 2 bases and J by 1 base, with 15 bases left in between. This CDR3 contains 15 residues. CDR3 region: CAWSPPGRPSYEQYF. The CDR3 bases are TGTGCCTGGAGTCCCCCGGGCAGACCTTCCTACGAGCAGTACTTC.

The chain's CDR3 is CAIGGRVNEAFF. DNA for the CDR3: TGTGCCATCGGGGGCCGGGTGAATGAAGCTTTCTTT. The chain has TRBV10-3 and TRBJ1-1; possible D gene TRBD1, 6 bases. Trimming took 8 bases from V and 7 from J, leaving 14 bases between them. This CDR3 has 12 amino acids. Germline V gene sequence: CDR1 ENHRY, CDR2 SYGVKD.

This clone was counted between two and nine times. The chain joins TRBV7-4 to TRBJ2-1; 9 positions match TRBD1. V shed 2 bases, J shed 3 bases, and the junction held 11 bases outside the gene matches. Germline assignment: CDR1 SGHVT and CDR2 SQSDAQ. The CDR3 is made up of 18 amino acids. The CDR3 region is CASSLKLLGTGLYNEQFF. Written as DNA, the CDR3 is TGTGCCAGCAGCTTAAAGTTGTTGGGGACAGGGCTCTACAATGAGCAGTTCTTC.

J is TRBJ2-1 and V is TRBV9; 7 bases are a match to TRBD1. With V trimmed by 3 bases and J by 4 bases, 10 bases remained unmatched. Germline V lookup: CDR1 SGDLS, CDR2 YYNGEE. This CDR3 has 16 amino acids. The CDR3 DNA reads as TGTGCCAGCAGCGGGGCTACAGGGGTGGATTACAATGAGCAGTTCTTC. The encoded protein is CASSGATGVDYNEQFF.

The chain couples TRBV10-3 to TRBJ2-1; 9 bases line up with TRBD2. Unmatched junction bases numbered 3, after V lost 6 bases and J lost 3 bases. Germline CDR1 reads ENHRY; CDR2 reads SYGVKD. This CDR3 has 14 amino acids. The chain's CDR3 is CAIRKRGDYNEQFF. The CDR3 bases are TGTGCCATCAGAAAGCGGGGGGACTACAATGAGCAGTTCTTC.

The chain couples TRBV14 to TRBJ2-3; D is perhaps TRBD2 (6 bases). The CDR3 has 15 amino acids. Germline CDR1 and CDR2: SGHDN and FVKESK. Trimming pared 4 bases from V and 2 bases from J, leaving 13 bases between. The CDR3 nucleotides are TGTGCCAGCAGCCTGCGGGGCGGCCCCACAGATACGCAGTATTTT. Translation gives CASSLRGGPTDTQYF.